A selection of T cell receptor beta chains follows, all from one sample in a study of cytomegalovirus exposure and HLA in healthy donors. TCRdb's table, derived via immunoSEQ multiplex PCR, lists solely in-frame clones and lacks some. The sample carries approximately 160,000 clones, around four fifths recorded once. The sample comprised PBMCs. Source of these receptors: a woman between 25 and 40 years old in good health and CMV-seropositive. Both conserved end residues are part of each CDR3. Each record gives: D gene, J gene, V gene, clone size, CDR3 protein, CDR3 DNA. The D gene is left open where the match is weak. Clone size is stated in some rows and not others, as once, few, many or a class when expanded.

D gene: -; J gene: TRBJ1-3; V gene: TRBV5-4; clone size: -; CDR3 protein: CASSLGAPSGGNTIYF; CDR3 DNA: TGTGCCAGCAGCTTGGGTGCCCCCTCAGGGGGAAACACCATATATTTT
D gene: -; J gene: TRBJ1-1; V gene: TRBV10-2; clone size: -; CDR3 protein: CASSELLAGLSAVTEAFF; CDR3 DNA: TGCGCCAGCAGTGAGTTGCTTGCAGGGCTTTCCGCCGTTACTGAAGCTTTCTTT
D gene: -; J gene: TRBJ2-7; V gene: TRBV5-8; clone size: few; CDR3 protein: CASSLGLDYEQYF; CDR3 DNA: TGTGCCAGCAGCTTGGGGCTAGACTACGAGCAGTACTTC
D gene: TRBD1; J gene: TRBJ2-1; V gene: TRBV11-2; clone size: -; CDR3 protein: CASSYTGTGTYNEQFF; CDR3 DNA: TGTGCCAGCAGCTACACCGGGACAGGGACCTACAATGAGCAGTTCTTC
D gene: TRBD2; J gene: TRBJ2-7; V gene: TRBV7-9; clone size: -; CDR3 protein: CASSPSGLAFYEQYF; CDR3 DNA: TGTGCCAGCAGCCCCAGCGGACTAGCTTTCTACGAGCAGTACTTC
D gene: TRBD1; J gene: TRBJ2-7; V gene: TRBV7-2; clone size: -; CDR3 protein: CASSSYRGQVEQYF; CDR3 DNA: TGTGCCAGCAGCTCCTACCGGGGACAGGTAGAGCAGTACTTC
D gene: TRBD2; J gene: TRBJ2-5; V gene: TRBV28; clone size: -; CDR3 protein: CASSELAGALKTQYF; CDR3 DNA: TGTGCCAGCAGTGAACTGGCGGGAGCGCTTAAGACCCAGTACTTC
D gene: -; J gene: TRBJ1-1; V gene: TRBV4-3; clone size: few; CDR3 protein: CASSQSGLVSTEAFF; CDR3 DNA: TGCGCCAGCAGCCAAAGCGGACTCGTGAGCACTGAAGCTTTCTTT
D gene: TRBD2; J gene: TRBJ2-5; V gene: TRBV15; clone size: -; CDR3 protein: CATSRDVAGVTQYF; CDR3 DNA: TGTGCCACCAGCAGAGATGTTGCGGGGGTGACCCAGTACTTC
D gene: -; J gene: TRBJ2-5; V gene: TRBV13; clone size: -; CDR3 protein: CASSSREYQETQYF; CDR3 DNA: TGTGCCAGCAGCTCAAGAGAGTACCAAGAGACCCAGTACTTC
D gene: TRBD2; J gene: TRBJ2-7; V gene: TRBV2; clone size: -; CDR3 protein: CASKAGGPLEQYF; CDR3 DNA: TGTGCCAGCAAGGCGGGAGGGCCCTTGGAGCAGTACTTC
D gene: TRBD1; J gene: TRBJ2-1; V gene: TRBV5-1; clone size: few; CDR3 protein: CASSAAPTGGSEQFF; CDR3 DNA: TGCGCCAGCAGCGCGGCGCCTACAGGGGGCAGTGAGCAGTTCTTC
D gene: -; J gene: TRBJ1-1; V gene: TRBV2; clone size: -; CDR3 protein: CASSDGQNTEAFF; CDR3 DNA: TGTGCCAGCAGTGATGGGCAGAACACTGAAGCTTTCTTT
D gene: TRBD2; J gene: TRBJ2-1; V gene: TRBV7-3; clone size: -; CDR3 protein: CASSSGLAGVDEQFF; CDR3 DNA: TGTGCCAGCAGCTCGGGACTAGCGGGAGTAGATGAGCAGTTCTTC
D gene: -; J gene: TRBJ1-1; V gene: TRBV28; clone size: -; CDR3 protein: CASSQTEAFF; CDR3 DNA: TGTGCCAGCAGTCAAACTGAAGCTTTCTTT
D gene: TRBD1; J gene: TRBJ1-1; V gene: TRBV15; clone size: -; CDR3 protein: CATSRRQGAGTEAFF; CDR3 DNA: TGTGCCACCAGCAGGAGACAGGGGGCGGGCACTGAAGCTTTCTTT
D gene: TRBD1; J gene: TRBJ2-7; V gene: TRBV28; clone size: -; CDR3 protein: CASSPGQGGYEQYF; CDR3 DNA: TGTGCCAGCAGTCCGGGACAGGGGGGCTACGAGCAGTACTTC
D gene: TRBD1; J gene: TRBJ2-4; V gene: TRBV28; clone size: -; CDR3 protein: CASSLLLQGNIQYF; CDR3 DNA: TGTGCCAGCAGTTTATTATTACAGGGGAACATTCAGTACTTC
D gene: TRBD1; J gene: TRBJ2-7; V gene: TRBV19; clone size: -; CDR3 protein: CASSIGTGSYEQYF; CDR3 DNA: TGTGCCAGTAGTATCGGGACAGGGTCCTACGAGCAGTACTTC
D gene: -; J gene: TRBJ1-1; V gene: TRBV2; clone size: few; CDR3 protein: CASRYRLLNTEAFF; CDR3 DNA: TGTGCCAGCAGGTACAGGCTACTGAACACTGAAGCTTTCTTT
D gene: -; J gene: TRBJ2-1; V gene: TRBV6-1; clone size: once; CDR3 protein: CASTAGTLSYNEQFF; CDR3 DNA: TGTGCCAGCACGGCGGGGACTTTATCCTACAATGAGCAGTTCTTC
D gene: TRBD1; J gene: TRBJ1-2; V gene: TRBV7-2; clone size: once; CDR3 protein: CASSLAQGINYGYTF; CDR3 DNA: TGTGCCAGCAGCCTGGCACAGGGGATTAACTATGGCTACACCTTC
D gene: -; J gene: TRBJ1-4; V gene: TRBV28; clone size: once; CDR3 protein: CASMKVDGPTGKLFF; CDR3 DNA: TGTGCCAGCATGAAAGTGGATGGCCCAACGGGAAAACTGTTTTTT
D gene: -; J gene: TRBJ2-1; V gene: TRBV6-6; clone size: many; CDR3 protein: CASTPGWENEQFF; CDR3 DNA: TGTGCCAGCACCCCCGGTTGGGAGAATGAGCAGTTCTTC
D gene: TRBD1; J gene: TRBJ2-1; V gene: TRBV4-2; clone size: -; CDR3 protein: CASSQDWDQGAVYEQFF; CDR3 DNA: TGTGCCAGCAGCCAAGATTGGGACCAGGGGGCGGTCTATGAGCAGTTCTTC
D gene: -; J gene: TRBJ1-1; V gene: TRBV6-4; clone size: -; CDR3 protein: CASRQGLKAFF; CDR3 DNA: TGTGCCAGCAGGCAGGGTTTGAAGGCTTTCTTT
D gene: TRBD1; J gene: TRBJ2-2; V gene: TRBV18; clone size: -; CDR3 protein: CASSPPWQGAVGELFF; CDR3 DNA: TGTGCCAGCTCACCACCTTGGCAGGGGGCCGTCGGGGAGCTGTTTTTT
D gene: TRBD1; J gene: TRBJ2-2; V gene: TRBV5-6; clone size: -; CDR3 protein: CASSYQGAGELFF; CDR3 DNA: TGTGCCAGCAGCTACCAGGGGGCCGGGGAGCTGTTTTTT
D gene: -; J gene: TRBJ1-3; V gene: TRBV12-5; clone size: -; CDR3 protein: CASGSTGAGNTIYF; CDR3 DNA: TGTGCTAGTGGTTCGACCGGGGCTGGAAACACCATATATTTT
D gene: -; J gene: TRBJ2-7; V gene: TRBV27; clone size: -; CDR3 protein: CASSLSAGEQYF; CDR3 DNA: TGTGCCAGCAGTTTATCGGCAGGAGAGCAGTACTTC
D gene: TRBD2; J gene: TRBJ2-3; V gene: TRBV4-2; clone size: -; CDR3 protein: CATLGREGRTDTQYF; CDR3 DNA: TGTGCCACCCTAGGGCGGGAGGGCCGAACAGATACGCAGTATTTT
D gene: TRBD1; J gene: TRBJ2-1; V gene: TRBV6-1; clone size: -; CDR3 protein: CASSSGQGYYNEQFF; CDR3 DNA: TGTGCCAGCAGTTCGGGACAGGGTTACTACAATGAGCAGTTCTTC
D gene: TRBD2; J gene: TRBJ2-1; V gene: TRBV6-4; clone size: -; CDR3 protein: CASSLRTSGRVNEQFF; CDR3 DNA: TGTGCCAGCAGTCTTCGAACTAGCGGGAGGGTTAATGAGCAGTTCTTC
D gene: TRBD2; J gene: TRBJ2-1; V gene: TRBV28; clone size: -; CDR3 protein: CASRNPGLAGAYNEQFF; CDR3 DNA: TGTGCCAGCAGAAATCCGGGACTAGCGGGAGCCTACAATGAGCAGTTCTTC
D gene: -; J gene: TRBJ2-4; V gene: TRBV28; clone size: -; CDR3 protein: CASSTPGPAKNIQYF; CDR3 DNA: TGTGCCAGCAGTACACCAGGGCCCGCCAAAAACATTCAGTACTTC
D gene: -; J gene: TRBJ2-5; V gene: TRBV5-1; clone size: -; CDR3 protein: CASKENQETQYF; CDR3 DNA: TGCGCCAGCAAAGAGAACCAAGAGACCCAGTACTTC
D gene: TRBD2; J gene: TRBJ2-7; V gene: TRBV13; clone size: few; CDR3 protein: CASSVEGLAGIQPSYEQYF; CDR3 DNA: TGTGCCAGCAGCGTGGAGGGACTAGCGGGAATACAGCCCTCCTACGAGCAGTACTTC
D gene: TRBD1; J gene: TRBJ1-3; V gene: TRBV9; clone size: -; CDR3 protein: CASSANRGSSGNTIYF; CDR3 DNA: TGTGCCAGCAGCGCGAACAGGGGCTCCTCTGGAAACACCATATATTTT